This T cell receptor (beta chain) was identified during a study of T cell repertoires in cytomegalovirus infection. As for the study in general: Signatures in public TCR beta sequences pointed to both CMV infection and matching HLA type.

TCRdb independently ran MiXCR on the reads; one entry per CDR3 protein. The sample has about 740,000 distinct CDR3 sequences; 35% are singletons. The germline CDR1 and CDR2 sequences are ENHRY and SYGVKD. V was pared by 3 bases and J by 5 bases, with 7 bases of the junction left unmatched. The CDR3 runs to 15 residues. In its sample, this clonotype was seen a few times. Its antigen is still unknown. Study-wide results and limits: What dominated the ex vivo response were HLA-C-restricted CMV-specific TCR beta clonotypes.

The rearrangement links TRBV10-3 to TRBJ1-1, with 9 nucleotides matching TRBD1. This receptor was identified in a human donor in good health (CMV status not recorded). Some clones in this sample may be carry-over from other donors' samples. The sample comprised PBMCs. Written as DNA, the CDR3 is TGTGCCATCAGTGAACCGGGACAGGGTGATACTGAAGCTTTCTTT. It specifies CAISEPGQGDTEAFF.